These T cell receptor beta chains were read from a single sample in a study of shared clonotypes between healthy human individuals. Generated by immunoSEQ multiplex PCR, the TCRdb table keeps only in-frame clones and is missing some. The sample contains about half a million clones, 81% of which appear only once. The sample taken for sequencing was PBMCs. These receptors all come from a woman aged 40 to 55 in good health. Some clones in this sample may be carry-over from other donors' samples. Both conserved end residues are part of each CDR3. The order of the fields is V gene, J gene, clone size, D gene, CDR3 protein, CDR3 DNA. A D gene is named only where the DNA matches it firmly. Some rows mark clone size as missing; the rest say once, few, many or name a class of expanded clone.

TRBV5-1	TRBJ2-5	once	NA	CASSFSGGKQETQYF	TGCGCCAGCAGTTTTTCTGGTGGGAAGCAAGAGACCCAGTACTTC
TRBV4-1	TRBJ2-2	NA	TRBD2	CASSPGTITNTGELFF	TGCGCCAGCAGCCCAGGGACTATCACGAACACCGGGGAGCTGTTTTTT
TRBV9	TRBJ1-1	NA	NA	CASSVGVGEEAFF	TGTGCCAGCAGCGTCGGGGTGGGGGAAGAGGCTTTCTTT
TRBV6-5	TRBJ2-4	NA	NA	CASSQLAKNIQYF	TGTGCCAGCAGTCAGCTAGCCAAAAACATTCAGTACTTC
TRBV18	TRBJ1-4	NA	TRBD1	CASSPRRTGDEKLFF	TGTGCCAGCTCTCCTAGGAGGACAGGCGATGAAAAACTGTTTTTT
TRBV9	TRBJ2-3	NA	NA	CASTSRGEITDTQYF	TGTGCCAGCACCTCGAGGGGGGAGATCACAGATACGCAGTATTTT
TRBV7-2	TRBJ2-7	NA	TRBD2	CASSPGTSGSFEQYF	TGTGCCAGCAGCCCAGGGACTAGCGGGAGTTTCGAGCAGTACTTC
TRBV28	TRBJ1-6	NA	NA	CASNDRTNSPLHF	TGTGCCAGCAACGACAGGACTAATTCACCCCTCCACTTT
TRBV5-1	TRBJ2-5	once	TRBD2	CASSFTAGGETQYF	TGCGCCAGCAGCTTTACAGCGGGAGGCGAGACCCAGTACTTC
TRBV4-3	TRBJ2-7	once	TRBD1	CASSQAGGNEQYF	TGCGCCAGCAGCCAAGCAGGGGGCAACGAGCAGTACTTC
TRBV7-2	TRBJ2-7	NA	TRBD2	CASSPKAGALEQYF	TGTGCCAGCAGCCCCAAAGCGGGAGCTCTCGAGCAGTACTTC
TRBV27	TRBJ1-4	NA	NA	CASSLGWQGRINEKLFF	TGTGCCAGCAGTTTGGGGTGGCAGGGTAGGATTAATGAAAAACTGTTTTTT
TRBV30	TRBJ2-7	few	TRBD2	CAWKDFTSGVSYEQYF	TGTGCCTGGAAGGATTTTACTAGCGGGGTTTCCTACGAGCAGTACTTC
TRBV5-1	TRBJ1-4	NA	NA	CASSIRQPATNEKLFF	TGCGCCAGCAGCATTCGACAGCCTGCAACTAATGAAAAACTGTTTTTT
TRBV4-3	TRBJ2-7	NA	NA	CASSQDTGGGEQYF	TGCGCCAGCAGCCAAGACACTGGCGGTGGGGAGCAGTACTTC
TRBV11-2	TRBJ2-7	NA	TRBD2	CASTPGGGTYEQYF	TGTGCCAGCACCCCGGGGGGGGGTACCTACGAGCAGTACTTC
TRBV25-1	TRBJ2-1	NA	TRBD2	CASKGLAYNEQFF	TGTGCCAGCAAGGGACTAGCCTACAATGAGCAGTTCTTC
TRBV4-2	TRBJ2-5	NA	NA	CASSQDSPRGEETQYF	TGTGCCAGCAGCCAAGATTCTCCCAGGGGGGAAGAGACCCAGTACTTC
TRBV2	TRBJ1-5	NA	NA	CASSSHWTDQPQHF	TGTGCCAGCAGCTCGCATTGGACTGATCAGCCCCAGCATTTT
TRBV7-9	TRBJ2-1	NA	NA	CASSLSGYEQFF	TGTGCCAGCAGCTTAAGTGGATATGAGCAGTTCTTC
TRBV4-2	TRBJ2-1	NA	TRBD1	CASSQAGQPYNEQFF	TGTGCCAGCAGCCAAGCGGGACAGCCCTACAATGAGCAGTTCTTC
TRBV5-1	TRBJ1-2	NA	NA	CASSLEGRVGATF	TGCGCCAGCAGCTTGGAAGGACGGGTTGGGGCTACCTTC
TRBV5-1	TRBJ2-3	many	NA	CASRPGLPWTLTQYF	TGCGCCAGCAGGCCGGGACTCCCTTGGACCCTTACGCAGTATTTT
TRBV18	TRBJ2-7	NA	TRBD2	CASSLSGRESYEQYF	TGTGCCAGCTCACTCAGCGGGAGGGAAAGCTACGAGCAGTACTTC
TRBV7-2	TRBJ2-7	NA	TRBD2	CASSLGGSLYEQYF	TGTGCCAGCAGCTTGGGCGGGAGCCTCTACGAGCAGTACTTC
TRBV7-9	TRBJ2-5	NA	NA	CASSLERVVKETQYF	TGTGCCAGCAGCTTAGAGAGGGTGGTGAAAGAGACCCAGTACTTC
TRBV29-1	TRBJ2-1	NA	NA	CSGGSPAYNEQFF	TGCAGCGGGGGCAGCCCCGCCTACAATGAGCAGTTCTTC
TRBV5-1	TRBJ2-5	once	NA	CASSADQGGLTQYF	TGCGCCAGCAGCGCGGATCAGGGGGGTTTAACCCAGTACTTC
TRBV4-1	TRBJ2-5	NA	NA	CASSHPWREETQYF	TGCGCCAGCAGCCACCCCTGGCGGGAAGAGACCCAGTACTTC
TRBV19	TRBJ2-1	NA	TRBD2	CASSRLSGSSYNEQFF	TGTGCCAGTAGTAGGCTTAGCGGGAGCTCCTACAATGAGCAGTTCTTC
TRBV30	TRBJ1-2	NA	TRBD1	CAWLRDRGSPRGDGYTF	TGTGCCTGGTTACGGGACAGGGGATCGCCGAGAGGGGATGGCTACACCTTC
TRBV5-4	TRBJ2-5	once	NA	CASSWGPQSPQYF	TGTGCCAGCAGCTGGGGACCACAATCCCCCCAGTACTTC
TRBV7-9	TRBJ1-5	NA	NA	CASSRDSNQPQHF	TGTGCCAGCAGCCGGGACAGCAATCAGCCCCAGCATTTT
TRBV30	TRBJ1-2	NA	NA	CAWSPGRHSYTF	TGTGCCTGGAGCCCGGGACGCCATAGCTACACCTTC
TRBV6-5	TRBJ1-1	NA	NA	CASSYGGILGTEAFF	TGTGCCAGCAGTTACGGGGGCATACTAGGCACTGAAGCTTTCTTT
TRBV29-1	TRBJ2-7	few	NA	CSVRTWASVSSSYEQYF	TGCAGCGTCCGAACGTGGGCTAGCGTATCGTCCTCCTACGAGCAGTACTTC
TRBV28	TRBJ2-4	NA	NA	CASSLSGAIAKNIQYF	TGTGCCAGCAGTTTATCGGGGGCTATAGCCAAAAACATTCAGTACTTC
TRBV10-2	TRBJ2-7	once	TRBD2	CASGLAHEQYF	TGCGCCAGCGGACTAGCTCACGAGCAGTACTTC
TRBV6-4	TRBJ1-1	NA	NA	CASRDPSGRVFF	TGTGCCAGCAGAGATCCGAGCGGCAGGGTTTTCTTT
TRBV5-4	TRBJ2-5	NA	TRBD2	CASSFGLAGEETQYF	TGTGCCAGCAGCTTCGGACTAGCGGGAGAGGAGACCCAGTACTTC
TRBV6-4	TRBJ1-2	NA	NA	CASSDSFQRGYTF	TGTGCCAGCAGTGACTCGTTTCAGCGGGGCTACACCTTC
TRBV7-9	TRBJ2-1	NA	NA	CASSPGGYSDNEQFF	TGTGCCAGCAGCCCCGGCGGGTATTCGGACAATGAGCAGTTCTTC
TRBV7-2	TRBJ2-7	once	TRBD2	CASSSRGGSGRAYEQYF	TGTGCCAGCAGCTCCCGGGGCGGTAGCGGGAGGGCGTACGAGCAGTACTTC
TRBV9	TRBJ2-1	NA	NA	CASSVEARNSNEQFF	TGTGCCAGCAGCGTAGAGGCTAGAAATTCCAATGAGCAGTTCTTC
TRBV5-4	TRBJ2-3	NA	NA	CASSFPGALTDTQYF	TGTGCCAGCAGCTTCCCGGGGGCCCTCACAGATACGCAGTATTTT
TRBV7-2	TRBJ2-3	many	TRBD1	CASSLTGGPDTQYF	TGTGCCAGCAGCTTGACAGGGGGCCCAGATACGCAGTATTTT
TRBV6-6	TRBJ2-2	NA	NA	CASTQIGPGELFF	TGTGCCAGCACCCAGATCGGTCCCGGGGAGCTGTTTTTT
TRBV9	TRBJ2-1	many	NA	CASSVTEAAYNEQFF	TGTGCCAGCAGCGTAACCGAGGCGGCTTACAATGAGCAGTTCTTC
TRBV12-5	TRBJ2-2	NA	NA	CASGYTNTGELFF	TGTGCTAGTGGTTACACAAACACCGGGGAGCTGTTTTTT
TRBV4-1	TRBJ2-5	NA	NA	CASSRRGKGETQYF	TGCGCCAGCAGCCGGAGGGGTAAAGGGGAGACCCAGTACTTC
TRBV7-9	TRBJ1-4	NA	TRBD1	CASSVRQGRFEKLFF	TGTGCCAGCAGCGTCAGACAGGGAAGGTTTGAAAAACTGTTTTTT
TRBV7-2	TRBJ2-2	few	NA	CASSLHHLSNTGELFF	TGTGCCAGCAGCCTCCACCACCTGAGTAACACCGGGGAGCTGTTTTTT
TRBV2	TRBJ2-3	once	NA	CASSVGRITDTQYF	TGTGCCAGCAGTGTTGGTCGGATCACAGATACGCAGTATTTT
TRBV7-8	TRBJ1-2	NA	NA	CASSLAALPGRGYTF	TGTGCCAGCAGCTTAGCGGCCCTTCCGGGAAGGGGCTACACCTTC
TRBV28	TRBJ1-2	NA	NA	CASSFGGQEGYTF	TGTGCCAGCAGTTTTGGGGGACAAGAAGGCTACACCTTC
TRBV7-9	TRBJ1-1	NA	NA	CASSLGQIATPEAFF	TGTGCCAGCAGCCTAGGACAGATAGCCACTCCTGAAGCTTTCTTT